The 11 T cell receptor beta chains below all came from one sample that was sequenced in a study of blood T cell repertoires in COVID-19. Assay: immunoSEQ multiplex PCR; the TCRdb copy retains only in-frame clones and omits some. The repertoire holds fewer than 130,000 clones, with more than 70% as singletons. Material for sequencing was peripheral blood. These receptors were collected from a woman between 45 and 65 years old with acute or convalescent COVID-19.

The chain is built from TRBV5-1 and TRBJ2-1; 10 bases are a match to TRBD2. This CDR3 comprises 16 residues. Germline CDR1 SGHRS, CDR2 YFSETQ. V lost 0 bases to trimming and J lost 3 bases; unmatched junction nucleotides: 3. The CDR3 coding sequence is TGCGCCAGCAGCTTGGGGCTAGCGGGAGTCTACAATGAGCAGTTCTTC. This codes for CASSLGLAGVYNEQFF.

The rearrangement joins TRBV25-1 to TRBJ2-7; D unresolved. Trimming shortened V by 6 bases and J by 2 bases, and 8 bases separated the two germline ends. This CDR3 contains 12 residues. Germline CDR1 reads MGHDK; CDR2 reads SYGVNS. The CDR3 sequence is CASRGSTYEQYF. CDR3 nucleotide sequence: TGTGCCAGCAGGGGCAGCACCTACGAGCAGTACTTC.

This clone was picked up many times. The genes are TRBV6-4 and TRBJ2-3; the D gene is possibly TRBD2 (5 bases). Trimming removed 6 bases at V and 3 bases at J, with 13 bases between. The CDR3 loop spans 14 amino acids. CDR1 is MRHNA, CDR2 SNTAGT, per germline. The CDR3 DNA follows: TGTGCCAGCAGCCTCAAGGGAGAGACAGATACGCAGTATTTT. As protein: CASSLKGETDTQYF.

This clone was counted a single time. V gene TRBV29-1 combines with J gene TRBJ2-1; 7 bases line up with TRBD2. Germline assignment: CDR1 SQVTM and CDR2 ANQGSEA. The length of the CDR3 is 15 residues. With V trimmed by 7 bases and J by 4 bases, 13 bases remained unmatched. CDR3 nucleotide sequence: TGCAGCGCAAAAGTCGGAGGCGGGAGTTACAATGAGCAGTTCTTC. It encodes CSAKVGGGSYNEQFF.

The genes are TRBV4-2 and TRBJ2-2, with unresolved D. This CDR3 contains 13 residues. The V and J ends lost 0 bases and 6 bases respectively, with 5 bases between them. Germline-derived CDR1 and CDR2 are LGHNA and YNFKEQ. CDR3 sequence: CASSQDGPGELFF. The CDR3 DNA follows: TGTGCCAGCAGCCAAGATGGGCCCGGGGAGCTGTTTTTT.

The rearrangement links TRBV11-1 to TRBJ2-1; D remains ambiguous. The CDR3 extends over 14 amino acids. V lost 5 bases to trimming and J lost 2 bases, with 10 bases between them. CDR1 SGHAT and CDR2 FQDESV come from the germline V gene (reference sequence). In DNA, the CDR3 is TGTGCCAGCAGCCGAGGCGGAGCCTACAATGAGCAGTTCTTC. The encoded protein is CASSRGGAYNEQFF.

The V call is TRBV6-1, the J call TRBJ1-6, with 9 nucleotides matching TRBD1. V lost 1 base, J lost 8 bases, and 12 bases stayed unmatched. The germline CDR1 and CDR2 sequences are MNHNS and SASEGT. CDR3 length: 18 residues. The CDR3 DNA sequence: TGTGCCAGCAGTGAAGTAGGTAGCCGGGGACAGGGCTATTCACCCCTCCACTTT. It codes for CASSEVGSRGQGYSPLHF.

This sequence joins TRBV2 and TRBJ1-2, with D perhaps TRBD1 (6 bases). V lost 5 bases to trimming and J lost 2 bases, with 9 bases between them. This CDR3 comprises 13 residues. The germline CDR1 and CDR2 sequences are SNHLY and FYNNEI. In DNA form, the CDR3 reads TGTGCCAGCAGTCCCCAGGGGAACTATGGCTACACCTTC. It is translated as CASSPQGNYGYTF.

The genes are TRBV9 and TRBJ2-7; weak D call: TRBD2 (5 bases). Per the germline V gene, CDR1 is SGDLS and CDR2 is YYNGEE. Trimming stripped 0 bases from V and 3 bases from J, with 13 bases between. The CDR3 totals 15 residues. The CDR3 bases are TGTGCCAGCAGCGTAGGCCCTGAACGGGGCTACGAGCAGTACTTC. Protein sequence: CASSVGPERGYEQYF.

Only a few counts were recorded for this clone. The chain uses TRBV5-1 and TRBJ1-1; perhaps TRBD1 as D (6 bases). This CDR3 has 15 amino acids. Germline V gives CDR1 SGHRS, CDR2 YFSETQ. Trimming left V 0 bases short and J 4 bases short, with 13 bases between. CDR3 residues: CASSLVGGRVTEAFF. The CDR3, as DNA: TGCGCCAGCAGCTTGGTAGGGGGTAGGGTCACTGAAGCTTTCTTT.

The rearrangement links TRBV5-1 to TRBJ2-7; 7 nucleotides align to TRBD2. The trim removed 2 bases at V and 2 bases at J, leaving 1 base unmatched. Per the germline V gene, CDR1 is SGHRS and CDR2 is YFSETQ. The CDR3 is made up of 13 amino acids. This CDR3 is CASSLAGPYEQYF. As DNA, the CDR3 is TGCGCCAGCAGCTTAGCGGGACCCTACGAGCAGTACTTC.